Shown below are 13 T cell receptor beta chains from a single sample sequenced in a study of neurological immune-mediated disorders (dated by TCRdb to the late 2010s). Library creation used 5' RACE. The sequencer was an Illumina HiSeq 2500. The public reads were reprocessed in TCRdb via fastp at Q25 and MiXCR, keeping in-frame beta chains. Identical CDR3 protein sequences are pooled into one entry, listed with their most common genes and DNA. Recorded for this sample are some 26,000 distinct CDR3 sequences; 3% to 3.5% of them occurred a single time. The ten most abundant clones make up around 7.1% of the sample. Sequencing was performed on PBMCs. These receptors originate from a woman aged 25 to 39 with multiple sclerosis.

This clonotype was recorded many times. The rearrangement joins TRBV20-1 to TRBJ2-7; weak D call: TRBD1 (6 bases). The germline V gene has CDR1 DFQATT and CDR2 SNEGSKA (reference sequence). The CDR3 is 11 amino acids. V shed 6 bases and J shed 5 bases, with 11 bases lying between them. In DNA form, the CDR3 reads TGCAGTGCCCAGGGGAAGCACGAGCAGTACTTC. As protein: CSAQGKHEQYF.

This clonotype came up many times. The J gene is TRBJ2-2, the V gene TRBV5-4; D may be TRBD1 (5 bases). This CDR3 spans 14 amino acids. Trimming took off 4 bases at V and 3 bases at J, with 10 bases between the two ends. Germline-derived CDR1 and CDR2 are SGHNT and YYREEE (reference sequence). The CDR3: CASSLGQDTGELFF. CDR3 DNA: TGTGCCAGCAGCCTCGGACAAGACACCGGGGAGCTGTTTTTT.

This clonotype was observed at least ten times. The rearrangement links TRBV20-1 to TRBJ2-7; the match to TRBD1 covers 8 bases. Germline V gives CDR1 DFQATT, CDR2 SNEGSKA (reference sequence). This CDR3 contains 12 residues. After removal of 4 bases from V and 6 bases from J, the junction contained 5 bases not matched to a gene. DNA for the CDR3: TGCAGTGCTATCAGGACAGGGCGCGAGCAGTACTTC. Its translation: CSAIRTGREQYF.

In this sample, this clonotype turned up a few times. The CDR3 reads CASGLLGPQLPLGEKLFF. The CDR3 nucleotides read TGTGCTAGTGGTTTGTTGGGACCCCAATTGCCGCTGGGGGAAAAACTGTTTTTT. The chain uses TRBV12-5 and TRBJ1-4; D is perhaps TRBD1 (5 bases). V lost 2 bases and J 8 bases, leaving 24 bases between the germline ends. Germline CDR1 is LGHNT and CDR2 is FRNRAP. The CDR3 extends over 18 amino acids.

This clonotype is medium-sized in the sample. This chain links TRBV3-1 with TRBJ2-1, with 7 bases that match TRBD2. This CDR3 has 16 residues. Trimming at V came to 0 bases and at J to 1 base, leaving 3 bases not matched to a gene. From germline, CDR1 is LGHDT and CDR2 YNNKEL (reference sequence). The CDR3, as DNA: TGTGCCAGCAGCCAAGATACGGGGGGATCCTACAATGAGCAGTTCTTC. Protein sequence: CASSQDTGGSYNEQFF.

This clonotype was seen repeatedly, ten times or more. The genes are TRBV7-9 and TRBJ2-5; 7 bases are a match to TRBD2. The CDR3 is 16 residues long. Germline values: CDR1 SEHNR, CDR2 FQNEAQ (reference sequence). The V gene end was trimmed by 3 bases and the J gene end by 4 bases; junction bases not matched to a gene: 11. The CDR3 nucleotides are TGTGCCAGCAGCTTTGGTGCGGGAGTGGAAGGAGAGACCCAGTACTTC. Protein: CASSFGAGVEGETQYF.

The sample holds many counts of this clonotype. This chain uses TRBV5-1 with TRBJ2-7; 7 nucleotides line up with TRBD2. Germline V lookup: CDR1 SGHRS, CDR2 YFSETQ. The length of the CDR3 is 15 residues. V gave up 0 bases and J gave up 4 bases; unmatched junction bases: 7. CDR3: CASSLAGGRGYEQYF. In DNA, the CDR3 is TGCGCCAGCAGCTTGGCCGGCGGGCGGGGGTACGAGCAGTACTTC.

The CDR3 spells CASSTLGQGNTEAFF. CDR3 nucleotide sequence: TGTGCCAGCAGCACCCTTGGACAGGGGAACACTGAAGCTTTCTTT. This sequence joins TRBV7-9 and TRBJ1-1; 8 bases are a match to TRBD1. The junction had 6 bases not matched to a gene; V was cut back by 5 bases and J by 1 base. The CDR3 spans 15 residues. CDR1 and CDR2 from the germline V gene are SEHNR and FQNEAQ (reference sequence). The whole variable domain, remainder taken from reference TRBV7-9 and TRBJ1-1, is DTGVSQNPRHKITKRGQNVTFRCDPISEHNRLYWYRQTLGQGPEFLTYFQNEAQLEKSRLLSDRFSAERPKGSFSTLEIQRTEQGDSAMYLCASSTLGQGNTEAFFGQGTRLTVV.

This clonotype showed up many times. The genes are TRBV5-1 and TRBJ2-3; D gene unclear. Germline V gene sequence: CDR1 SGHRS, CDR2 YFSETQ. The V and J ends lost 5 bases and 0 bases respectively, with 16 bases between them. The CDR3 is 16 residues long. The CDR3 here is CASRFLGGQSTDTQYF. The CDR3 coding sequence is TGCGCCAGCAGGTTTTTGGGCGGCCAGAGCACAGATACGCAGTATTTT.

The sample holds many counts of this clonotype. CDR3 loop: CASSWPAGQHQETQYF. The CDR3 bases are TGCGCCAGCAGCTGGCCCGCGGGACAGCATCAAGAGACCCAGTACTTC. The chain links TRBV5-1 to TRBJ2-5; D perhaps matches TRBD1 (7 bases). Between the trimmed V and J ends, which lost 3 bases and 2 bases, there was a span of 17 bases. Germline CDR1 and CDR2: SGHRS and YFSETQ. The CDR3 has 16 amino acids.

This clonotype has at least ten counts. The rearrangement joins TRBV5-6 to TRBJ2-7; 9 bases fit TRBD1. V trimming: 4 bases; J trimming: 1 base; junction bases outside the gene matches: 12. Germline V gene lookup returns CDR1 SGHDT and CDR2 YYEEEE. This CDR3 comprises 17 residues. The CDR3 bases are TGTGCCAGCAGCCCGGACCTTGGGACAGGGCGATCCTACGAGCAGTACTTC. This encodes CASSPDLGTGRSYEQYF.

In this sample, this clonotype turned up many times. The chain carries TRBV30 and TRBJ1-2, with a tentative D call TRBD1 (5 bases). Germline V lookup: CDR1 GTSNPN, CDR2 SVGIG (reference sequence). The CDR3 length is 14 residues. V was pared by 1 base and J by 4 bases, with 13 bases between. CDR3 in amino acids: CAWSGPGAGYGYTF. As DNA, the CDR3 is TGTGCCTGGAGTGGCCCCGGGGCGGGCTATGGCTACACCTTC.

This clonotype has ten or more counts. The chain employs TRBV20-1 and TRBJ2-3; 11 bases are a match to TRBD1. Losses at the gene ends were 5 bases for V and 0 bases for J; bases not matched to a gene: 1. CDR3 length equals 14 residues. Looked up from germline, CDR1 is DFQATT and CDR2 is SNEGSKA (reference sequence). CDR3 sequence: CSARDRGSTDTQYF. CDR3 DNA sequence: TGCAGTGCTCGGGACAGGGGGAGCACAGATACGCAGTATTTT.